This T cell receptor beta chain was found in a study of cytomegalovirus exposure and HLA in healthy donors. Study-wide points: Association of approximately 16,000 TCR beta sequences with HLA alleles was found at 0.05 false discovery rate in a later analysis. The study reported that TCR beta sequences accurately predicted HLA-A and HLA-B alleles in most subjects.

V trimming: 4 bases; J trimming: 7 bases; junction bases outside the gene matches: 4. There are 15 residues in the CDR3. Germline V gives CDR1 SGHTA, CDR2 FQGNSA. Worth noting for this clone: Its antigen remains unidentified.

Primers included in the PCR were 60 Vbeta and 13 Jbeta primers. The protocol was immunoSEQ multiplex PCR, while the TCRdb copy is restricted to in-frame clones and leaves out a portion. The sample includes roughly 88,000 clones, 70% to 85% seen only once; the top ten take roughly 4.8%. The receptor was isolated from a man aged 25-40 years in good health and CMV-seropositive. The V gene is TRBV7-2, the J gene TRBJ2-2; TRBD1 matches 12 bases. Sequencing was carried out using PBMCs. The CDR3 region is CASSSGQGAGGELFF. The CDR3 DNA follows: TGTGCCAGCAGCTCGGGACAGGGGGCCGGCGGGGAGCTGTTTTTT.